Detailed here is one TCR beta chain. Its matching antigen is unknown. The data were obtained in a study of T cell responses to AZD1222 COVID-19 vaccine. Study outcomes and limitations: Clonal diversity was possibly underestimated; the donors were predominantly white British and more often female.

After removal of 5 bases from V and 2 bases from J, the junction contained 4 bases not matched to a gene. The CDR3 spans 15 residues. Germline V gene lookup returns CDR1 MDHEN and CDR2 SYDVKM. The protocol was immunoSEQ multiplex PCR, while the TCRdb copy is restricted to in-frame clones and leaves out a portion. This table holds roughly 120,000 clones, just under 95% found once. The chain couples TRBV28 to TRBJ2-5, with TRBD2 matching 11 bases. The sample here was peripheral blood, taken on day 0 of AZD1222 vaccination. The receptor's source is an adult in good health. CDR3 nucleotides: TGTGCCAGCAGTCCTCGACTAGCGGGACAAGAGACCCAGTACTTC. It translates to CASSPRLAGQETQYF.